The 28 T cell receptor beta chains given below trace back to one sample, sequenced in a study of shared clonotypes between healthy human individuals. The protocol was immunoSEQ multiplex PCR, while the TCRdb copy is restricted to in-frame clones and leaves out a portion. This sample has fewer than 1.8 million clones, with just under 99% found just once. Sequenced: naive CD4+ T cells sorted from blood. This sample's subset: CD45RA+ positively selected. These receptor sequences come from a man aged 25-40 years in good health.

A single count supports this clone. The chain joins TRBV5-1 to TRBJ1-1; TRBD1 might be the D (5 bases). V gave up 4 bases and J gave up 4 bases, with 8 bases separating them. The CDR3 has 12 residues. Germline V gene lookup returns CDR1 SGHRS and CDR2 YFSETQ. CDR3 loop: CASSRDATEAFF. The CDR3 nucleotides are TGCGCCAGCAGCAGGGACGCCACTGAAGCTTTCTTT. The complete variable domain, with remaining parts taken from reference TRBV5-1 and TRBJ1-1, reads KAGVTQTPRYLIKTRGQQVTLSCSPISGHRSVSWYQQTPGQGLQFLFEYFSETQRNKGNFPGRFSGRQFSNSRSEMNVSTLELGDSALYLCASSRDATEAFFGQGTRLTVV.

CDR3 sequence reads: CSARNFQGGSTGELFF. The CDR3 DNA follows: TGCAGCGCGAGAAACTTTCAGGGGGGAAGCACCGGGGAGCTGTTTTTT. The J gene is TRBJ2-2, the V gene TRBV29-1; tentatively, D is TRBD1 (7 bases). Germline values: CDR1 SQVTM, CDR2 ANQGSEA. The V end lost 7 bases, the J end lost 4 bases, and 22 bases lay between the germline ends. The CDR3 has 16 amino acids.

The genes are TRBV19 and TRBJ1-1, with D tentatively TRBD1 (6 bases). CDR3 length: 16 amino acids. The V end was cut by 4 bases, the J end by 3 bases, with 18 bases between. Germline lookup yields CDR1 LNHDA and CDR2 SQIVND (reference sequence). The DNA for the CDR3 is TGTGCCAGTAGTACGGCAGGGGTACTAGCGGACACTGAAGCTTTCTTT. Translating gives CASSTAGVLADTEAFF. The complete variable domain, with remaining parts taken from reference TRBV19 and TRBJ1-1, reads DGGITQSPKYLFRKEGQNVTLSCEQNLNHDAMYWYRQDPGQGLRLIYYSQIVNDFQKGDIAEGYSVSREKKESFPLTVTSAQKNPTAFYLCASSTAGVLADTEAFFGQGTRLTVV.

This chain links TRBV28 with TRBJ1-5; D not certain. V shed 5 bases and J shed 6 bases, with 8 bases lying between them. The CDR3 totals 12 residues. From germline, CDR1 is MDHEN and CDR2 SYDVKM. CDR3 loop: CASSRIRQPQHF. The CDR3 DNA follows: TGTGCCAGCAGTCGGATTCGTCAGCCCCAGCATTTT. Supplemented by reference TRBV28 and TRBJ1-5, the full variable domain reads DVKVTQSSRYLVKRTGEKVFLECVQDMDHENMFWYRQDPGLGLRLIYFSYDVKMKEKGDIPEGYSVSREKKERFSLILESASTNQTSMYLCASSRIRQPQHFGDGTRLSIL.

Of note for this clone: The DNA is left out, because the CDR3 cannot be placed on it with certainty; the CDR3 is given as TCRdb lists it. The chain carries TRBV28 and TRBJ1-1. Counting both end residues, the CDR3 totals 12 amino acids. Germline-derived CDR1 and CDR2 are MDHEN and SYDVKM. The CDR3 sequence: CASSFGWGTTFF.

In DNA form, the CDR3 reads TGTGCCAGCAATACGGGCGGAGGTAGCACAGATACGCAGTATTTT. It yields the protein CASNTGGGSTDTQYF. The chain has TRBV2 and TRBJ2-3; maybe TRBD2 (5 bases). The ends were cut back, 7 bases at V and 0 bases at J, with 14 bases in the middle. The germline CDR1 and CDR2 sequences are SNHLY and FYNNEI. The CDR3 is 15 residues long.

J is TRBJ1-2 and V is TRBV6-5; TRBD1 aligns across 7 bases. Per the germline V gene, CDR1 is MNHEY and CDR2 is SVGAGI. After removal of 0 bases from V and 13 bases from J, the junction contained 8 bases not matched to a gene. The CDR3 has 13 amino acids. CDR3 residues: CASSYSLTGFFTF. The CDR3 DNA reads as TGTGCCAGCAGTTACTCACTGACAGGGTTTTTCACCTTC.

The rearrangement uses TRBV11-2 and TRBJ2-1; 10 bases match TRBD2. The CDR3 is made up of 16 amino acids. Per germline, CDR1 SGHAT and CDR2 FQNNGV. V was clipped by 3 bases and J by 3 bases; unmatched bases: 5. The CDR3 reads CASSFLAGGLYNEQFF. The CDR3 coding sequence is TGTGCCAGCAGCTTTTTAGCGGGAGGACTCTACAATGAGCAGTTCTTC.

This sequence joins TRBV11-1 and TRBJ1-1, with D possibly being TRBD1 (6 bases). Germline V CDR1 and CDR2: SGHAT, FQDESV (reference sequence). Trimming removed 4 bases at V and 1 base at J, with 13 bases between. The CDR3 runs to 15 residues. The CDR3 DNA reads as TGTGCCAGCAGCTCCCGGACAGAATGGAACACTGAAGCTTTCTTT. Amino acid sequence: CASSSRTEWNTEAFF.

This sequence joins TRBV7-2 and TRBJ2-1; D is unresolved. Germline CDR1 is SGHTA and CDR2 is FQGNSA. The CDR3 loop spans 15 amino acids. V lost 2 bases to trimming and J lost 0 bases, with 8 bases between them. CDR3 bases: TGTGCCAGCAGCTTACAGGCAGGCTCCTACAATGAGCAGTTCTTC. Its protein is CASSLQAGSYNEQFF.

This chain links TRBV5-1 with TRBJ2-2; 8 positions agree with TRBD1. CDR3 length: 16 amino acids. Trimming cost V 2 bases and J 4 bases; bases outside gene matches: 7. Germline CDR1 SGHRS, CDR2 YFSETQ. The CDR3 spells CASSLPRTGLTGELFF. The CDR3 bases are TGCGCCAGCAGCTTACCCCGGACAGGGCTCACCGGGGAGCTGTTTTTT.

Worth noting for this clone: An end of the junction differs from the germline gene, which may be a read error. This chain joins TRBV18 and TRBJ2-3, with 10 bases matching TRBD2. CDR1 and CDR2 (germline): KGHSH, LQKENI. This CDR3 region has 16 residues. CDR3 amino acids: CASPPTLAGVTDTQYF. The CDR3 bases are TGTGCCAGCCCACCCACCCTAGCGGGAGTTACAGATACGCAGTATTTT.

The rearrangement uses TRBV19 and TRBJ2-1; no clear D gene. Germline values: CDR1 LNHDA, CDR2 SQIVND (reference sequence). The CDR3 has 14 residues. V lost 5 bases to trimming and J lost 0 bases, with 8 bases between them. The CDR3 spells CASSGRSSYNEQFF. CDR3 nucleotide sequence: TGTGCCAGTAGTGGGCGGAGCTCCTACAATGAGCAGTTCTTC.

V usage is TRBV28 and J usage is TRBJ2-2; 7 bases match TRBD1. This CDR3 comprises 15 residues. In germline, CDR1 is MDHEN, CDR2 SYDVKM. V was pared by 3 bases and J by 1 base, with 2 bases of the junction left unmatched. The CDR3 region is CASSLQGVNTGELFF. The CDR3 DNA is TGTGCCAGCAGTTTGCAGGGGGTGAACACCGGGGAGCTGTTTTTT.

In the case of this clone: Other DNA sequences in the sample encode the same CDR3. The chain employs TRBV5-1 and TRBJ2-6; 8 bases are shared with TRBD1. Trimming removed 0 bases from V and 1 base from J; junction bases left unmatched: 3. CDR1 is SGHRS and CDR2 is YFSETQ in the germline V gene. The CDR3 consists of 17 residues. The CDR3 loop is CASSLGQGTSGANVLTF. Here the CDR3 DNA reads TGCGCCAGCAGCTTGGGACAGGGGACTTCTGGGGCCAACGTCCTGACTTTC.

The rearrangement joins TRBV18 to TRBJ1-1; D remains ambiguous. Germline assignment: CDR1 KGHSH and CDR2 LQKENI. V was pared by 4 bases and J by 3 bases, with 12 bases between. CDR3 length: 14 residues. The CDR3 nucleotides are TGTGCCAGCTCACGGGAGTCTCGGGACACTGAAGCTTTCTTT. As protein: CASSRESRDTEAFF.

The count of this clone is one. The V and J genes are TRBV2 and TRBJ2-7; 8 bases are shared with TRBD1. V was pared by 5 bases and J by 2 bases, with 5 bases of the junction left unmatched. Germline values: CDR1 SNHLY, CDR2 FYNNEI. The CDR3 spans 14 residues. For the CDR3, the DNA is TGTGCCAGCAGTACCGGGACAGGTCCCTACGAGCAGTACTTC. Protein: CASSTGTGPYEQYF.

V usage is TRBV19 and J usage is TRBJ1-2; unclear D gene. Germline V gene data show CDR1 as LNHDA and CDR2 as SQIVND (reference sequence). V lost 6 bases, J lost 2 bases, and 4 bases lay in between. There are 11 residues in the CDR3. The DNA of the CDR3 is TGTGCCAGTAGACAGAACTATGGCTACACCTTC. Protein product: CASRQNYGYTF.

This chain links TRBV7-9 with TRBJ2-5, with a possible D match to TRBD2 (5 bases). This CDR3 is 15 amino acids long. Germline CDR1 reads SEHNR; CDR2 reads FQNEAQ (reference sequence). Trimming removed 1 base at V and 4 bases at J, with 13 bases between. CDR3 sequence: CASSLVGEGRETQYF. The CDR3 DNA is TGTGCCAGCAGCTTAGTTGGTGAGGGTAGAGAGACCCAGTACTTC.

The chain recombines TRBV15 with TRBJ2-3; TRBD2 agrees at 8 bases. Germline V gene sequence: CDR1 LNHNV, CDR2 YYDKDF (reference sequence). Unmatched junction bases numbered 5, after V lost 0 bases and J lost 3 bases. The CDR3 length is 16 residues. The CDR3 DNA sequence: TGTGCCACCAGCAGAGATCTTAGCGGGACGACAGATACGCAGTATTTT. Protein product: CATSRDLSGTTDTQYF. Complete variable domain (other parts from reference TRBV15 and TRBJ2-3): DAMVIQNPRYQVTQFGKPVTLSCSQTLNHNVMYWYQQKSSQAPKLLFHYYDKDFNNEADTPDNFQSRRPNTSFCFLDIRSPGLGDTAMYLCATSRDLSGTTDTQYFGPGTRLTVL.

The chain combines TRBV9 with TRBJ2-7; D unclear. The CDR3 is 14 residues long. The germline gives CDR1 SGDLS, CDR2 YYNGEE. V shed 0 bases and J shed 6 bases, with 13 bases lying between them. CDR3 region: CASSVGLQAFEQYF. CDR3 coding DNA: TGTGCCAGCAGCGTAGGTCTCCAGGCCTTCGAGCAGTACTTC.

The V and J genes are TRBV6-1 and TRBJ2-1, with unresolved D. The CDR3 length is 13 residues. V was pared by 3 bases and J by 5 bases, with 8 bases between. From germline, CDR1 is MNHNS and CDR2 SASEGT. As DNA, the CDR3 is TGTGCCAGCAGTGACCAACGCCACAATGAGCAGTTCTTC. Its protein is CASSDQRHNEQFF.

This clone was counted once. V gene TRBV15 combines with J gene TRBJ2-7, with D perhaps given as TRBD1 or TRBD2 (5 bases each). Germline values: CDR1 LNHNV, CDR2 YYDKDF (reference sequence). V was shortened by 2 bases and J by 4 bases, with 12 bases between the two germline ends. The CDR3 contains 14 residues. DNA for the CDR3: TGTGCCACCAGCAGATCCCCCGGGACGTACGAGCAGTACTTC. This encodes CATSRSPGTYEQYF.

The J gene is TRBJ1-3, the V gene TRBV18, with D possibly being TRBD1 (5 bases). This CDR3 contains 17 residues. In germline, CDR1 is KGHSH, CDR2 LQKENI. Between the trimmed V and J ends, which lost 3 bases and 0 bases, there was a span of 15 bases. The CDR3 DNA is TGTGCCAGCTCACCCCTCTGGGACGGAGCCTCTGGAAACACCATATATTTT. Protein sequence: CASSPLWDGASGNTIYF.

The chain's CDR3 is CATQRTGVGEETQYF. CDR3 nucleotides: TGTGCCACACAAAGAACGGGAGTAGGGGAAGAGACCCAGTACTTC. V and J are TRBV10-3 and TRBJ2-5; D is possibly TRBD2 (6 bases). Germline-derived CDR1 and CDR2 are ENHRY and SYGVKD. The ends were cut back, 10 bases at V and 3 bases at J, with 21 bases in the middle. CDR3 length: 15 residues.

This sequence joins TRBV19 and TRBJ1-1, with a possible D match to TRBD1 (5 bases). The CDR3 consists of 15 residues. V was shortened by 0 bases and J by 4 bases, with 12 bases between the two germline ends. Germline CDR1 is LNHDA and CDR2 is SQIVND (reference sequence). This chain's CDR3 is CASSIEAGRATEAFF. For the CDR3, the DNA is TGTGCCAGTAGTATAGAAGCAGGGCGGGCCACTGAAGCTTTCTTT.

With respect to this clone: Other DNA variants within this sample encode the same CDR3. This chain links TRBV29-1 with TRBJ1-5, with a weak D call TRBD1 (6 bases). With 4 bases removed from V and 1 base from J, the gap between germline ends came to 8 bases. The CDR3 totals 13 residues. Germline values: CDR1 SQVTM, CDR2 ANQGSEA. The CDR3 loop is CSVGGASNQPQHF. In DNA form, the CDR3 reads TGCAGCGTTGGGGGGGCCAGCAATCAGCCCCAGCATTTT.

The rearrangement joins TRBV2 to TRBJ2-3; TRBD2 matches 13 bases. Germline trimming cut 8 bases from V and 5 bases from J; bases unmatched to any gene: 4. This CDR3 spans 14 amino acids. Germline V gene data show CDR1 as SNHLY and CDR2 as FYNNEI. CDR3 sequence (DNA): TGTGCCAGCGGACTAGCGGGAGATAAAGATACGCAGTATTTT. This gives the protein CASGLAGDKDTQYF. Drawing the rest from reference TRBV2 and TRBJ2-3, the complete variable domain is EPEVTQTPSHQVTQMGQEVILRCVPISNHLYFYWYRQILGQKVEFLVSFYNNEISEKSEIFDDQFSVERPDGSNFTLKIRSTKLEDSAMYFCASGLAGDKDTQYFGPGTRLTVL.